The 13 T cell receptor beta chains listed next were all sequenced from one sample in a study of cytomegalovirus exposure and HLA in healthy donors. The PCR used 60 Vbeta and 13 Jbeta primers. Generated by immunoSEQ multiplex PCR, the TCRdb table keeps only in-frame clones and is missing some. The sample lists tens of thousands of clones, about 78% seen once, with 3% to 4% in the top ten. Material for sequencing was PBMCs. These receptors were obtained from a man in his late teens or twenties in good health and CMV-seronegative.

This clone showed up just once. DNA of the CDR3: TGCGCCAGCAGCCAAGATACCACTAGCGGGAGGAACGGGGAGCTGTTTTTT. This codes for CASSQDTTSGRNGELFF. This chain connects TRBV4-3 to TRBJ2-2; TRBD2 matches 12 bases. The V and J ends lost 0 bases and 7 bases, in that order; junction bases with no gene match: 6. Germline CDR1 reads LGHNA; CDR2 reads YSLEER. The CDR3 has 17 amino acids.

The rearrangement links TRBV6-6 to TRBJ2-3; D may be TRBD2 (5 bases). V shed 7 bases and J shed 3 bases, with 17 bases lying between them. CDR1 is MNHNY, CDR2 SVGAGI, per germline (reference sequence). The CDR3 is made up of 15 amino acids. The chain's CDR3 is CASTHGNLGTDTQYF. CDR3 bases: TGTGCCAGCACCCACGGGAACCTGGGTACAGATACGCAGTATTTT.

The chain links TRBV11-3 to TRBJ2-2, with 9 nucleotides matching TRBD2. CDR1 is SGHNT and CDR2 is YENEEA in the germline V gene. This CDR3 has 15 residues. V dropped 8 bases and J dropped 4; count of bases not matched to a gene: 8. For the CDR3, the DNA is TGTGCCAGCTCCCCGCGGGAGGGCCTCACCGGGGAGCTGTTTTTT. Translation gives CASSPREGLTGELFF.

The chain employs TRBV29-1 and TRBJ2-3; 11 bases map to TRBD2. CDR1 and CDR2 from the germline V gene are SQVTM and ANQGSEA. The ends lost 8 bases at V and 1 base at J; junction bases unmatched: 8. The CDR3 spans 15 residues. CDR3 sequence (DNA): TGCAGCTATAGCGGGGGGGAAGGTGGCACAGATACGCAGTATTTT. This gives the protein CSYSGGEGGTDTQYF.

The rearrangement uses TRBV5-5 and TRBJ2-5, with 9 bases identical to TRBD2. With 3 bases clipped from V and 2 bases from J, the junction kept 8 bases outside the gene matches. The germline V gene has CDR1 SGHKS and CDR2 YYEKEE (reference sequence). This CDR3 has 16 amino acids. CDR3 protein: CASSSRVAGDQETQYF. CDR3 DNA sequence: TGTGCCAGCAGCTCGAGGGTAGCGGGGGATCAAGAGACCCAGTACTTC. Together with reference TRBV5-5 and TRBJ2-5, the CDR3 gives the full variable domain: DAGVTQSPTHLIKTRGQQVTLRCSPISGHKSVSWYQQVLGQGPQFIFQYYEKEERGRGNFPDRFSARQFPNYSSELNVNALLLGDSALYLCASSSRVAGDQETQYFGPGTRLLVL.

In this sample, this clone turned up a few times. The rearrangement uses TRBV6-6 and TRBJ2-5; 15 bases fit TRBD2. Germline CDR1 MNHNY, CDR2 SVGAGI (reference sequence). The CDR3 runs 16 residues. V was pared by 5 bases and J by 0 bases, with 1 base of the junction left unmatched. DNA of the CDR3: TGTGCCAGCAGTGGGACTAGCGGGGGGAACCAAGAGACCCAGTACTTC. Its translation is CASSGTSGGNQETQYF.

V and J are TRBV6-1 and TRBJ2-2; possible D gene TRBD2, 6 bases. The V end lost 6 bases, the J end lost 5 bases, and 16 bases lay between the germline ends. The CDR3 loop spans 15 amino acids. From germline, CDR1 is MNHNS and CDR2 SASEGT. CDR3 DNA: TGTGCCAGCAGCGAAAGGGCCAGCGGGACCGGGGAGCTGTTTTTT. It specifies CASSERASGTGELFF.

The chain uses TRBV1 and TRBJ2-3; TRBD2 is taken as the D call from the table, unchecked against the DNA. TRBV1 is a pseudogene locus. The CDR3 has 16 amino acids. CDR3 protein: CTSSPGVAGAPSPQYF. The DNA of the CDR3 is TGCACCAGCTCCCCGGGGGTAGCGGGGGCGCCTTCCCCGCAGTATTTT.

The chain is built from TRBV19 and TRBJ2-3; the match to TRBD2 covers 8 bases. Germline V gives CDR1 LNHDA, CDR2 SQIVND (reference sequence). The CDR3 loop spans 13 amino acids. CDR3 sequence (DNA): TGTGCTTGTGCGGGGGGCCACACAGATACGCAGTATTTT. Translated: CACAGGHTDTQYF.

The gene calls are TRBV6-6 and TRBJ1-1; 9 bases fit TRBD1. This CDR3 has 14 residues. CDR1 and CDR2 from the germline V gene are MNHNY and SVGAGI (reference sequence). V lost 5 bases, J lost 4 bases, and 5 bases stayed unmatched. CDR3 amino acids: CASSEDRGGTEAFF. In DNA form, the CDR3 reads TGTGCCAGCAGTGAGGACAGGGGAGGCACTGAAGCTTTCTTT.

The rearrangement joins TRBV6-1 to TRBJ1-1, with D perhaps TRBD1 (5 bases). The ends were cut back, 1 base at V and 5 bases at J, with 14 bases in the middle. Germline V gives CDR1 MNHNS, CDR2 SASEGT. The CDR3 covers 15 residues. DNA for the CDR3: TGTGCCAGCAGTGAAGGGATGGCAGGGAGGACTGAAGCTTTCTTT. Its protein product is CASSEGMAGRTEAFF.

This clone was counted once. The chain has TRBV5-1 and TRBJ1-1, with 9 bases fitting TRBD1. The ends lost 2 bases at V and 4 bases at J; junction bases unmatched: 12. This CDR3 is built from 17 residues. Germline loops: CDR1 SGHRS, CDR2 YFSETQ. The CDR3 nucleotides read TGCGCCAGCAGCTTATTACCCCCACAGGGGGCCATCACTGAAGCTTTCTTT. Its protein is CASSLLPPQGAITEAFF.

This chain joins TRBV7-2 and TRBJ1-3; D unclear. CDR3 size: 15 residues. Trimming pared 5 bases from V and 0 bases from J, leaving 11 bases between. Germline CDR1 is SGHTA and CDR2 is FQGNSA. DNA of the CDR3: TGTGCCAGCAGCCCCCTTGGCAACTCTGGAAACACCATATATTTT. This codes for CASSPLGNSGNTIYF. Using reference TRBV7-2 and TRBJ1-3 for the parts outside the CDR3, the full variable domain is GAGVSQSPSNKVTEKGKDVELRCDPISGHTALYWYRQSLGQGLEFLIYFQGNSAPDKSGLPSDRFSAERTGGSVSTLTIQRTQQEDSAVYLCASSPLGNSGNTIYFGEGSWLTVV.